What follows is one T cell receptor (beta chain) and its context. TCRdb itself ran the 5' RACE reads through MiXCR, one entry per CDR3 protein. The sample includes a few hundred thousand distinct CDR3 sequences, roughly a fifth of them seen just once. This record belongs to a study of T cells after yellow fever vaccination. The CDR3 length is 17 residues. The sequencing here drew on PBMCs, taken 15 days after the yellow fever booster vaccination. The origin of this receptor is a young man who received the YFV17D yellow fever vaccine. The chain carries TRBV21-1 and TRBJ2-7; the DNA was not compared with TRBD2, the D call given in the table. TRBV21-1 is a pseudogene locus. For the CDR3, the DNA is TGTGCCAGCAGCAGTAGCGGGAGGGACCCAGCTCGCGGCGAGCAGTACTTC. This codes for CASSSSGRDPARGEQYF.